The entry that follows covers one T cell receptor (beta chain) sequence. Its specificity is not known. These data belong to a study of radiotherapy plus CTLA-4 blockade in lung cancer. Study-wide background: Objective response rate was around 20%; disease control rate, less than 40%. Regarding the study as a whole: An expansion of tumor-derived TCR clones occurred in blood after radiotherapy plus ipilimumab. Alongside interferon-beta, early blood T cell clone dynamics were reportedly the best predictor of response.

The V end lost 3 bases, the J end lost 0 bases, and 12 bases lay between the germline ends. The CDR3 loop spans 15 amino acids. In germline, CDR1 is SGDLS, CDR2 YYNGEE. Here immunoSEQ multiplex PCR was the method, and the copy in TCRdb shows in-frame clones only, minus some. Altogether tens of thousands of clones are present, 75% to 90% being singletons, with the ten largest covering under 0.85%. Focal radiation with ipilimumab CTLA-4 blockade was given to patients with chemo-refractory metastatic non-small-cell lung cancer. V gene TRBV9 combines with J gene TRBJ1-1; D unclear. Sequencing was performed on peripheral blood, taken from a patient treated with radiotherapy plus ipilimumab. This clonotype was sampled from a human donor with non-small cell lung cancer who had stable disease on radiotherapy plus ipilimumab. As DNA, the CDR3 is TGTGCCAGCAGCGACCGACCAGGTTTGAACACTGAAGCTTTCTTT. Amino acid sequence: CASSDRPGLNTEAFF.